This T cell receptor (beta chain) was sequenced in a study of cytomegalovirus exposure and HLA in healthy donors. Whole-study results and caveats: TCR beta sequences reportedly predicted the HLA-A and HLA-B alleles of most subjects accurately. In a later analysis, a missense DCLRE1C variant was linked to TCR beta V- and J-gene trimming. TCR beta chains associated with HLA were, in a later analysis, more clonally expanded than equally common others.

As regards this clone: What it binds is not known.

60 Vbeta and 13 Jbeta primers were used in PCR. Some clones are missing from TCRdb's copy, which holds only in-frame ones; the method was immunoSEQ multiplex PCR. The table shows 140,000 or so clones, with just over 70% occurring only once. Sequencing was done on a sample of PBMCs. This sequence was found in a woman aged 30 to 39 in good health and CMV-seronegative.

The CDR3 DNA reads TGTGCCAGCAGTTTCGTCGGCCACTACGACAATGAGCAGTTCTTC. Amino acid sequence: CASSFVGHYDNEQFF. The rearrangement joins TRBV28 to TRBJ2-1; D is uncertain. Between the trimmed V and J ends, which lost 3 bases and 5 bases, there was a span of 14 bases. The CDR3 is 15 amino acids. Germline values: CDR1 MDHEN, CDR2 SYDVKM.